The clone carrying this TCR beta chain has at least ten counts. Its specificity is not known. Quantitative 5'-RACE with molecular barcodes produced the TCR beta libraries. Each CDR3 protein is one row after TCRdb ran MiXCR on the 5' RACE reads. The table lists under 200,000 distinct CDR3 sequences, 9.8% of them singletons, with roughly 16% in the top ten. This sample is drawn from a study of CD8 T cells in ankylosing spondylitis. Findings and caveats of the study: It appeared that ankylosing spondylitis blood was characterized by a TCR beta motif of eight highly homologous variants.

The CDR3 runs 15 residues. Germline V lookup: CDR1 MNHEY, CDR2 SVGAGI. After removal of 0 bases from V and 8 bases from J, the junction contained 3 bases not matched to a gene. This clonotype originated in a female donor with ankylosing spondylitis or in good health (not recorded which). The rearrangement uses TRBV6-5 and TRBJ2-1, with 11 bases identical to TRBD1. Sequencing used blood, either unsorted or a sorted T cell fraction (not recorded which). Here the CDR3 reads CASSYSGQGAHEQFF. CDR3 nucleotide sequence: TGTGCCAGCAGTTACTCCGGACAGGGGGCGCATGAGCAGTTCTTC.